This TCR beta chain is from a study of shared clonotypes between healthy human individuals. Of note for this clone: Its antigen is unidentified.

CDR1 and CDR2 (germline): SGHRS, YFSETQ. CDR3 length: 18 residues. Trimming at V came to 3 bases and at J to 1 base, leaving 6 bases not matched to a gene. Sequencing was performed with immunoSEQ multiplex PCR; in TCRdb, only in-frame clones are kept and a portion is missing. The sample yields over a million clones, about 75% seen once. Study-level points and caveats: Donor clonotype sharing was expected to depend on sequencing depth.

This sequence was found in a young man in good health. The rearrangement joins TRBV5-1 to TRBJ2-2; 13 nucleotides agree with TRBD2. The sample taken for sequencing was memory CD4+ T cells sorted from blood. Subset described: CD45RA-negative fraction. CDR3 nucleotides: TGCGCCAGCAGCTCCGGGAGGACTAGCGGGGGGAACACCGGGGAGCTGTTTTTT. Translating gives CASSSGRTSGGNTGELFF.